This note documents a single T cell receptor beta chain sequence. Other DNA variants within this sample encode the same CDR3. These data belong to a study of Ad26.COV2.S vaccination and SARS-CoV-2 variants. For the study at large: Donor had been placed in the Ad26.COV2.S arm of the COV1001 trial.

This table comes from immunoSEQ multiplex PCR, and its TCRdb copy is limited to in-frame clones, with some not included. The table lists hundreds of thousands of clones, more than 75% of them singletons. The germline gives CDR1 SGHRS, CDR2 YFSETQ. This CDR3 spans 11 amino acids. Trimming cost V 5 bases and J 4 bases, with 5 bases left between them. Treatment given: some 20 received Ad26.COV2.S at low or high dose, single or two shots; several received placebo; per-sample allocation not given. Collection of the samples took place on day 63 after the first injection of vaccine or placebo. An Ad26 vector that expressed Wuhan-strain SARS-CoV-2 spike constituted the vaccine.

The sample in question was peripheral blood, obtained in a trial of Ad26.COV2.S vaccine versus placebo. The chain has TRBV5-1 and TRBJ2-3; D ambiguous. This receptor was identified in a person aged 18-65 years who received the Ad26.COV2.S COVID-19 vaccine or a placebo. In DNA form, the CDR3 reads TGCGCCAGCAGTTTGTCAGATACGCAGTATTTT. Protein sequence: CASSLSDTQYF.